A single sample gave rise to the 25 T cell receptor beta chains below, sequenced in a study of radiation and T cells in renal cell carcinoma. The time point was: blood 4 weeks post-SBRT, at nephrectomy. Treatment described: 15 Gy SBRT to primary tumor, nephrectomy 4 weeks later. The data were produced by immunoSEQ multiplex PCR, yet TCRdb's version contains in-frame clones alone and is incomplete. The table records 60,000 or so clones, around 80% of them present only once. The sequencing here drew on blood, taken from a patient whose treatment included radiotherapy and nephrectomy. These receptors were obtained from a man between 60 and 75 years old with renal cell carcinoma.

The chain has TRBV11-3 and TRBJ2-1, with 8 bases that match TRBD2. This CDR3 has 14 residues. The V segment lost 5 bases and the J segment 7 bases; nucleotides outside the gene matches: 7. CDR1 is SGHNT and CDR2 is YENEEA in the germline V gene. Written as DNA, the CDR3 is TGTGCCAGCAGCCAAAGGACTAGCAAGAATGAGCAGTTCTTC. This gives the protein CASSQRTSKNEQFF.

This clone was picked up one time. The V gene is TRBV5-1, the J gene TRBJ2-5, with D unclear. The V end lost 0 bases, the J end lost 2 bases, and 11 bases lay between the germline ends. Germline loops: CDR1 SGHRS, CDR2 YFSETQ. This CDR3 contains 15 residues. In nucleotides, the CDR3 is TGCGCCAGCAGCTTGGTTGTAGGCCGGCAAGAGACCCAGTACTTC. Protein product: CASSLVVGRQETQYF.

J is TRBJ1-3 and V is TRBV7-9; a weak D match, TRBD1 (5 bases). Germline V gives CDR1 SEHNR, CDR2 FQNEAQ (reference sequence). This CDR3 spans 15 amino acids. V dropped 4 bases and J dropped 0 bases, with 10 bases sitting between them. This chain's CDR3 is CASSSDSFSGNTIYF. The DNA of the CDR3 is TGTGCCAGCAGCTCTGACAGCTTCTCTGGAAACACCATATATTTT.

This chain's CDR3 is CASRLLAGTTGELFF. DNA of the CDR3: TGCGCCAGCCGCCTACTAGCGGGAACCACCGGGGAGCTGTTTTTT. The chain employs TRBV5-1 and TRBJ2-2, with 10 bases fitting TRBD2. Germline values: CDR1 SGHRS, CDR2 YFSETQ. Trimming removed 7 bases from V and 4 bases from J; junction bases left unmatched: 7. The CDR3 length is 15 residues.

This clone was seen more than once but under ten times. This sequence joins TRBV7-2 and TRBJ1-4; D is perhaps TRBD1 (5 bases). Germline-derived CDR1 and CDR2 are SGHTA and FQGNSA. There are 15 residues in the CDR3. V lost 5 bases, J lost 10 bases, and 20 bases lay in between. CDR3 loop: CASSPLQDGLGKLFF. The CDR3 DNA reads as TGTGCCAGCAGCCCTTTACAGGACGGGCTAGGAAAACTGTTTTTT.

The rearrangement uses TRBV7-9 and TRBJ1-2; unclear D gene. V dropped 1 base and J dropped 4 bases, with 16 bases sitting between them. CDR3 length: 16 residues. The germline V gene encodes CDR1 SEHNR and CDR2 FQNEAQ (reference sequence). The DNA of the CDR3 is TGTGCCAGCAGCTTAGACCTGACCGTCTCTGGCTATGGCTACACCTTC. It codes for CASSLDLTVSGYGYTF.

CDR3 loop: CASSPGASSYEQYF. CDR3 DNA: TGTGCCAGCTCACCAGGTGCTAGCTCCTACGAGCAGTACTTC. The rearrangement links TRBV18 to TRBJ2-7; no reliable D call. The CDR3 sequence is 14 residues long. The V end lost 2 bases, the J end lost 0 bases, and 8 bases lay between the germline ends. Germline V gene data show CDR1 as KGHSH and CDR2 as LQKENI.

V usage is TRBV11-2 and J usage is TRBJ2-1, with 9 bases lining up with TRBD2. The CDR3 has 18 residues. Germline V gene sequence: CDR1 SGHAT, CDR2 FQNNGV. J was trimmed by 7 bases and V by 0 bases; bases with no gene match: 13. CDR3 nucleotide sequence: TGTGCCAGCAGCTTAGATCGGGTATTGCGGGGGGGGCCGAATGAGCAGTTCTTC. Its translation is CASSLDRVLRGGPNEQFF. The full variable domain, with the rest looked up from reference TRBV11-2 and TRBJ2-1, is EAGVAQSPRYKIIEKRQSVAFWCNPISGHATLYWYQQILGQGPKLLIQFQNNGVVDDSQLPKDRFSAERLKGVDSTLKIQPAKLEDSAVYLCASSLDRVLRGGPNEQFFGPGTRLTVL.

The chain has TRBV7-9 and TRBJ1-4, with D unclear. The CDR3 contains 14 residues. Germline V gene data show CDR1 as SEHNR and CDR2 as FQNEAQ (reference sequence). Trimming shortened V by 5 bases and J by 2 bases, and 9 bases separated the two germline ends. The CDR3 protein is CASSLTPTNEKLFF. For the CDR3, the DNA is TGTGCCAGCAGCCTGACACCTACTAATGAAAAACTGTTTTTT. The variable domain in full, with the rest retrieved from reference TRBV7-9 and TRBJ1-4, is DTGVSQNPRHKITKRGQNVTFRCDPISEHNRLYWYRQTLGQGPEFLTYFQNEAQLEKSRLLSDRFSAERPKGSFSTLEIQRTEQGDSAMYLCASSLTPTNEKLFFGSGTQLSVL.

V is TRBV7-9 and J is TRBJ2-7; 7 bases line up with TRBD1. Germline CDR1 is SEHNR and CDR2 is FQNEAQ (reference sequence). The CDR3 covers 14 residues. After removal of 5 bases from V and 1 base from J, the junction contained 5 bases not matched to a gene. The CDR3 reads CASSKQGQSYEQYF. In nucleotides, the CDR3 is TGTGCCAGCAGCAAGCAGGGACAGTCCTACGAGCAGTACTTC.

The chain has TRBV14 and TRBJ2-7; a possible D gene is TRBD2 (6 bases). The CDR3 runs to 14 residues. Germline V gene lookup returns CDR1 SGHDN and CDR2 FVKESK. The V end was cut by 0 bases, the J end by 4 bases, with 10 bases between. CDR3 in amino acids: CASSQERRAYEQYF. In DNA, the CDR3 is TGTGCCAGCAGCCAAGAGAGGAGGGCGTACGAGCAGTACTTC.

This chain uses TRBV5-1 with TRBJ2-5; 9 positions agree with TRBD2. Germline CDR1 SGHRS, CDR2 YFSETQ. The CDR3 contains 14 residues. Trimming at V came to 4 bases and at J to 6 bases, leaving 7 bases not matched to a gene. The CDR3 reads CASSPRGGEKTQYF. Written as DNA, the CDR3 is TGCGCCAGCAGCCCGCGGGGGGGCGAAAAGACCCAGTACTTC.

The V call is TRBV27, the J call TRBJ2-5; D perhaps matches TRBD1 (5 bases). Trimming pared 5 bases from V and 3 bases from J, leaving 10 bases between. Germline-derived CDR1 and CDR2 are MNHEY and SMNVEV (reference sequence). CDR3 length: 13 amino acids. CDR3 sequence reads: CASSRLTEETQYF. The CDR3 DNA reads as TGTGCCAGCAGTCGTTTGACAGAAGAGACCCAGTACTTC.

V gene TRBV19 combines with J gene TRBJ2-2, with D perhaps TRBD2 (6 bases). This CDR3 spans 16 amino acids. Trimming took 7 bases from V and 5 from J, leaving 20 bases between them. Germline V gene data show CDR1 as LNHDA and CDR2 as SQIVND (reference sequence). This chain's CDR3 is CASNHRWDFGTGELFF. In DNA, the CDR3 is TGTGCCAGTAATCATCGTTGGGACTTTGGGACCGGGGAGCTGTTTTTT.

The chain has TRBV14 and TRBJ2-1; D remains ambiguous. Germline V gene data show CDR1 as SGHDN and CDR2 as FVKESK. The CDR3 spans 15 residues. Trimming cost V 4 bases and J 4 bases, with 14 bases left between them. For the CDR3, the DNA is TGTGCCAGCAGCCCTCTACGGTGGCAGTACAATGAGCAGTTCTTC. Translating gives CASSPLRWQYNEQFF.

The genes are TRBV5-1 and TRBJ2-5; 8 bases agree with TRBD2. This CDR3 comprises 14 residues. J was trimmed by 4 bases and V by 6 bases; bases with no gene match: 8. Germline V gene lookup returns CDR1 SGHRS and CDR2 YFSETQ. CDR3 coding DNA: TGCGCCAGCAATGAGCGGGGGTCGGGAGAGACCCAGTACTTC. It is translated as CASNERGSGETQYF.

The chain carries TRBV7-6 and TRBJ1-5, with TRBD1 as a possible D gene (6 bases). The CDR3 runs 16 residues. The germline CDR1 and CDR2 sequences are SGHVS and FNYEAQ. V was shortened by 5 bases and J by 0 bases, with 14 bases between the two germline ends. DNA for the CDR3: TGTGCCAGCAGCCCGGGCGGGGGCCATAGCAATCAGCCCCAGCATTTT. It is translated as CASSPGGGHSNQPQHF.

The rearrangement joins TRBV2 to TRBJ1-1; D is perhaps TRBD1 (6 bases). This CDR3 has 14 residues. V lost 4 bases and J lost 4, with 13 bases in between. Germline CDR1 is SNHLY and CDR2 is FYNNEI. The chain's CDR3 is CASSAEGGGTEAFF. CDR3 in DNA: TGTGCCAGCAGTGCTGAGGGAGGGGGCACTGAAGCTTTCTTT.

V is TRBV2 and J is TRBJ2-7, with 8 bases that match TRBD1. Trimming removed 5 bases from V and 4 bases from J; junction bases left unmatched: 4. The CDR3 extends over 13 amino acids. Germline V gene lookup returns CDR1 SNHLY and CDR2 FYNNEI. The CDR3 here is CASSSTGGYEQYF. The CDR3 region has the DNA TGTGCCAGCAGTTCCACAGGGGGGTACGAGCAGTACTTC.

The chain couples TRBV6-1 to TRBJ2-5; 8 nucleotides align to TRBD1. Germline trimming cut 4 bases from V and 4 bases from J; bases unmatched to any gene: 14. CDR1 is MNHNS, CDR2 SASEGT, per germline. CDR3 size: 17 residues. As DNA, the CDR3 is TGTGCCAGCAGTGTCTTTGTTCAGGGGGCTTCTGGAGAGACCCAGTACTTC. This codes for CASSVFVQGASGETQYF.

V usage is TRBV7-2 and J usage is TRBJ1-5; D unresolved. From germline, CDR1 is SGHTA and CDR2 FQGNSA. This CDR3 contains 13 residues. Trimming took 0 bases from V and 11 from J, leaving 11 bases between them. CDR3: CASSLAGSKSQHF. CDR3 DNA sequence: TGTGCCAGCAGCTTAGCGGGGTCCAAGTCCCAGCATTTT.

The chain recombines TRBV5-4 with TRBJ1-3; unclear D gene. The germline gives CDR1 SGHNT, CDR2 YYREEE (reference sequence). The V end lost 0 bases, the J end lost 2 bases, and 6 bases lay between the germline ends. The CDR3 has 14 residues. The CDR3 here is CASSLERAGNTIYF. CDR3 bases: TGTGCCAGCAGCTTGGAGAGGGCTGGAAACACCATATATTTT.

The CDR3 is CSVVSDVRDTQYF. As DNA, the CDR3 is TGCAGCGTTGTCTCAGACGTCCGAGATACGCAGTATTTT. The V and J genes are TRBV29-1 and TRBJ2-3; D gene unclear. The CDR3 spans 13 residues. The V end was cut by 4 bases, the J end by 5 bases, with 13 bases between. From germline, CDR1 is SQVTM and CDR2 ANQGSEA.

This clone was counted only a few times. V is TRBV30 and J is TRBJ1-1; D remains ambiguous. V lost 2 bases, J lost 2 bases, and 12 bases lay in between. This CDR3 has 14 residues. The V gene's germline CDR1 is GTSNPN and CDR2 SVGIG (reference sequence). CDR3 DNA sequence: TGTGCCTGGAGTAGGGAGACAAGAAACACTGAAGCTTTCTTT. As protein: CAWSRETRNTEAFF.

This chain joins TRBV29-1 and TRBJ1-2; D ambiguous. The CDR3 is 13 residues long. Per germline, CDR1 SQVTM and CDR2 ANQGSEA. Trimming removed 7 bases from V and 0 bases from J, with 12 bases in between. The CDR3 DNA is TGCAGCGCCGTAAAGACCTCTAACTATGGCTACACCTTC. It is translated as CSAVKTSNYGYTF. The full variable domain, rest sourced from reference TRBV29-1 and TRBJ1-2, is SAVISQKPSRDICQRGTSLTIQCQVDSQVTMMFWYRQQPGQSLTLIATANQGSEATYESGFVIDKFPISRPNLTFSTLTVSNMSPEDSSIYLCSAVKTSNYGYTFGSGTRLTVV.